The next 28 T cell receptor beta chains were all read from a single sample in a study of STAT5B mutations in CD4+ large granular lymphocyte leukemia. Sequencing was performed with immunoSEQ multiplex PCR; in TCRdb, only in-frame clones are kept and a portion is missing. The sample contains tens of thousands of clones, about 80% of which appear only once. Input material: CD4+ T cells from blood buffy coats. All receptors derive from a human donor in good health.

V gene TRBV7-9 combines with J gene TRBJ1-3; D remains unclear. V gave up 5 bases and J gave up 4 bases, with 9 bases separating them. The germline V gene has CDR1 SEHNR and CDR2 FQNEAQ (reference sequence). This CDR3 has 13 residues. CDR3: CASSPIRGNTIYF. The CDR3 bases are TGTGCCAGCAGCCCAATCAGGGGAAACACCATATATTTT. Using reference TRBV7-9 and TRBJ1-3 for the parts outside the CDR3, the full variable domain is DTGVSQNPRHKITKRGQNVTFRCDPISEHNRLYWYRQTLGQGPEFLTYFQNEAQLEKSRLLSDRFSAERPKGSFSTLEIQRTEQGDSAMYLCASSPIRGNTIYFGEGSWLTVV.

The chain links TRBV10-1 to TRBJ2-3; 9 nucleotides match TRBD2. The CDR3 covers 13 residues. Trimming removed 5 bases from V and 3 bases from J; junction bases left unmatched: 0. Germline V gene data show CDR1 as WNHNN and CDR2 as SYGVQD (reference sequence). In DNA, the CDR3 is TGCGCCAGCAGTCTAGCGGGGACAGATACGCAGTATTTT. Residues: CASSLAGTDTQYF.

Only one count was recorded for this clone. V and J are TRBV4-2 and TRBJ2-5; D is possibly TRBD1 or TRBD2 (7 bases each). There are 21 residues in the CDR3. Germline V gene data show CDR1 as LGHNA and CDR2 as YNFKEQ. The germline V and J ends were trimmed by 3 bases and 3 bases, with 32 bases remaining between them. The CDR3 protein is CASSHIRQGGNIISRKETQYF. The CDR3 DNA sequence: TGTGCCAGCAGCCATATCCGTCAGGGGGGGAATATTATCAGCCGAAAAGAGACCCAGTACTTC.

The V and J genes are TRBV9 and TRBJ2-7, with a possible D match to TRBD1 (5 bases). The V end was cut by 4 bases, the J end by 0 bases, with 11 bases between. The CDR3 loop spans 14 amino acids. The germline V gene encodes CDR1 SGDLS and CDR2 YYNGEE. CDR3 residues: CASSRQSGSYEQYF. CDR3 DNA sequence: TGTGCCAGCAGCAGACAGAGTGGCTCCTACGAGCAGTACTTC.

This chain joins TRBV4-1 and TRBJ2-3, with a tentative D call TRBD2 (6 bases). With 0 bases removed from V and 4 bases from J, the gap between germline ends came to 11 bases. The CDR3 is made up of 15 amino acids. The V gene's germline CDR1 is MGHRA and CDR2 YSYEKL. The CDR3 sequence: CASSQDTGVADTQYF. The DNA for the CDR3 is TGCGCCAGCAGCCAAGATACGGGGGTGGCAGATACGCAGTATTTT.

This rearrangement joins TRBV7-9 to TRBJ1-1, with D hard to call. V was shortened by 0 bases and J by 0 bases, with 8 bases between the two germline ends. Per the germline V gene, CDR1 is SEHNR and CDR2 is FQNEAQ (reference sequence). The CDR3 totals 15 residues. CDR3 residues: CASSLALTMNTEAFF. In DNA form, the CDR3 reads TGTGCCAGCAGCTTAGCGCTGACCATGAACACTGAAGCTTTCTTT.

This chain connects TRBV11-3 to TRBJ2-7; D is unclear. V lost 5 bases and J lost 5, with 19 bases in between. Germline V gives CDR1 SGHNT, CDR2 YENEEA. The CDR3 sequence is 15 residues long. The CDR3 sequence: CASSGDRPPRDEQYF. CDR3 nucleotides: TGTGCCAGCAGCGGAGATCGGCCTCCAAGGGACGAGCAGTACTTC.

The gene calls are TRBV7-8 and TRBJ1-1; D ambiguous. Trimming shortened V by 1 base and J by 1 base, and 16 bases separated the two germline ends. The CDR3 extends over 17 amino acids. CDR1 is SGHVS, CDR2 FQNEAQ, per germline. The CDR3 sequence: CASSLVGFFLTNTEAFF. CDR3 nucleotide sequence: TGTGCCAGCAGCTTAGTGGGGTTTTTCCTCACGAACACTGAAGCTTTCTTT.

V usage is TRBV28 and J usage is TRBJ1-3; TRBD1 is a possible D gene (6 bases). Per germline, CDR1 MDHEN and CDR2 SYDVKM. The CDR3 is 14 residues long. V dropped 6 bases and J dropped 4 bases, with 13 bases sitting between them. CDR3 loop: CASRLQGWGNTIYF. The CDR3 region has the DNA TGTGCCAGCAGACTACAGGGCTGGGGAAACACCATATATTTT.

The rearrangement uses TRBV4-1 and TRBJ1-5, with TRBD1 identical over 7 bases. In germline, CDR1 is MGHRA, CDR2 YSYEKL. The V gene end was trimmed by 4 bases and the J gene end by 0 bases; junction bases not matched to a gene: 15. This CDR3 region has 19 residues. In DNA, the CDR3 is TGCGCCAGCAGCCGAGAGGTACAGGGGTACGATTATAGCAATCAGCCCCAGCATTTT. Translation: CASSREVQGYDYSNQPQHF.

In nucleotides, the CDR3 is TGTGCCAGCAGCAACCGGGACAAGTCAGATACGCAGTATTTT. This encodes CASSNRDKSDTQYF. V and J are TRBV11-3 and TRBJ2-3; D possibly corresponds to TRBD1 (6 bases). CDR1 is SGHNT and CDR2 is YENEEA in the germline V gene. V was clipped by 5 bases and J by 4 bases, with 13 bases between them. The CDR3 totals 14 residues.

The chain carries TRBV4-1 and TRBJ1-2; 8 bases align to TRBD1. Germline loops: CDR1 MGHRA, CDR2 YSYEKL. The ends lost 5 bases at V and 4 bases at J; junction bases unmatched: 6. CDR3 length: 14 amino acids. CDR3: CASSSDRGVYGYTF. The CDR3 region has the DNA TGCGCCAGCAGCTCCGACAGGGGTGTCTATGGCTACACCTTC.

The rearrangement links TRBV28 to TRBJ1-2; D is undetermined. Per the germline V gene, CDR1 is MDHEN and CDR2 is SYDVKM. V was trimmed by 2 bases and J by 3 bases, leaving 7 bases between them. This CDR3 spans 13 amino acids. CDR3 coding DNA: TGTGCCAGCAGTTTAGGTGGGGACTATGGCTACACCTTC. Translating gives CASSLGGDYGYTF.

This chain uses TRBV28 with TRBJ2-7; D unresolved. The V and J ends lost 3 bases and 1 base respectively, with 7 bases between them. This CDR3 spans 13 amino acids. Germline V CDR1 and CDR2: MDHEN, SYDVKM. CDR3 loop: CASSFLTSYEQYF. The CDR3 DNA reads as TGTGCCAGCAGTTTCCTGACTTCCTACGAGCAGTACTTC.

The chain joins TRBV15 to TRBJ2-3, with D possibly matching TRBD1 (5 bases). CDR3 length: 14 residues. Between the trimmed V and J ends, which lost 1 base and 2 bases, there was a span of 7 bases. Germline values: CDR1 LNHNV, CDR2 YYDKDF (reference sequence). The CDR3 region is CATSRGQFTDTQYF. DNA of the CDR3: TGTGCCACCAGCAGAGGACAGTTCACAGATACGCAGTATTTT. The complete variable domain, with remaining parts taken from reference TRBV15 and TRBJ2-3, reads DAMVIQNPRYQVTQFGKPVTLSCSQTLNHNVMYWYQQKSSQAPKLLFHYYDKDFNNEADTPDNFQSRRPNTSFCFLDIRSPGLGDTAMYLCATSRGQFTDTQYFGPGTRLTVL.

The CDR3 sequence is CASSGILGPGELFF. Here the CDR3 DNA reads TGTGCCAGCAGCGGTATCCTAGGGCCCGGGGAGCTGTTTTTT. The V and J genes are TRBV9 and TRBJ2-2, with D unresolved. This CDR3 has 14 amino acids. With 3 bases removed from V and 6 bases from J, the gap between germline ends came to 12 bases. Germline V gene sequence: CDR1 SGDLS, CDR2 YYNGEE.

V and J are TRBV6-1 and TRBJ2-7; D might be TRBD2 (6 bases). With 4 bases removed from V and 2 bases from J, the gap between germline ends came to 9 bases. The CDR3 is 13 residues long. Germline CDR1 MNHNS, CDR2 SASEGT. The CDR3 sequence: CASSVGRTYEQYF. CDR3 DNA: TGTGCCAGCAGTGTCGGGAGAACCTACGAGCAGTACTTC.

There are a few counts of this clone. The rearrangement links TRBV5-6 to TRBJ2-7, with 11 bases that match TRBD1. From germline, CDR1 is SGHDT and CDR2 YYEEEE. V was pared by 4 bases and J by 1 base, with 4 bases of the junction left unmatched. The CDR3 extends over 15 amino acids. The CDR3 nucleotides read TGTGCCAGCAGCCCTGGGACAGGGGGATCCTACGAGCAGTACTTC. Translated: CASSPGTGGSYEQYF.

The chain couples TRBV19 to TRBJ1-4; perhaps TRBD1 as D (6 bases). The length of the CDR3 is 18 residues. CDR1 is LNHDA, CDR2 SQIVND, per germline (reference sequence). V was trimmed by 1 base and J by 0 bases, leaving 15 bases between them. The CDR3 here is CASSIGGQGFSTNEKLFF. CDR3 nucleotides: TGTGCCAGTAGTATAGGGGGCCAGGGGTTTTCAACTAATGAAAAACTGTTTTTT.

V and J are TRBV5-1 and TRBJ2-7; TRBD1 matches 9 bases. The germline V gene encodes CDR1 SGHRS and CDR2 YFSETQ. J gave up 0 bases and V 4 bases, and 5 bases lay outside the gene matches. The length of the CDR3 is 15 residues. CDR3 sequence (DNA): TGCGCCAGCAGCCCGGACAGGGGAGGCTCCTACGAGCAGTACTTC. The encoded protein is CASSPDRGGSYEQYF.

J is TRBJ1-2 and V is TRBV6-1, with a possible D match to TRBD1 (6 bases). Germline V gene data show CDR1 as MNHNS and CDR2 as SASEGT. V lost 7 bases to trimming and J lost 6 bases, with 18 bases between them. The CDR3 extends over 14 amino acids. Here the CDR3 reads CASTTGTHLNGYTF. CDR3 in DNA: TGTGCCAGCACCACGGGGACACACTTAAATGGCTACACCTTC.

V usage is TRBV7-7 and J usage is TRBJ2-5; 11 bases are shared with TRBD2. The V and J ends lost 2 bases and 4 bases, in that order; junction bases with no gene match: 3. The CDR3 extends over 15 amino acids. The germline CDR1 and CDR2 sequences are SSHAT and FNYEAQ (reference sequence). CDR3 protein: CASSLTGTSGETQYF. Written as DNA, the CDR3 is TGTGCCAGCAGCTTAACCGGGACTAGCGGAGAGACCCAGTACTTC.

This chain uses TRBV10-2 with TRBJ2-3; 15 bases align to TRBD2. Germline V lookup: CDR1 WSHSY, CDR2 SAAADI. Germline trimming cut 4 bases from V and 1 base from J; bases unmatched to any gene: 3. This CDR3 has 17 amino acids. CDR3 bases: TGCGCCAGCAGTGGGACTAGCGGGGGGGTAGGCACAGATACGCAGTATTTT. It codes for CASSGTSGGVGTDTQYF.

The CDR3 DNA reads as TGTGCCAGCAGCTCCAACCCCCGGGAGGCTTTCTTT. Protein sequence: CASSSNPREAFF. The rearrangement uses TRBV7-9 and TRBJ1-1; no firm D call. The V gene's germline CDR1 is SEHNR and CDR2 FQNEAQ (reference sequence). The ends were cut back, 4 bases at V and 11 bases at J, with 14 bases in the middle. This CDR3 comprises 12 residues. The full variable domain, with the rest looked up from reference TRBV7-9 and TRBJ1-1, is DTGVSQNPRHKITKRGQNVTFRCDPISEHNRLYWYRQTLGQGPEFLTYFQNEAQLEKSRLLSDRFSAERPKGSFSTLEIQRTEQGDSAMYLCASSSNPREAFFGQGTRLTVV.

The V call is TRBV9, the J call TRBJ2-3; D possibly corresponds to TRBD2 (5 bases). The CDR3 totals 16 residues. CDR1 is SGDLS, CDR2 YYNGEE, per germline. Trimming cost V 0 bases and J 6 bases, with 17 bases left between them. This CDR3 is CASSVAPTELGDTQYF. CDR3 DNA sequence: TGTGCCAGCAGCGTAGCTCCGACGGAACTAGGCGATACGCAGTATTTT.

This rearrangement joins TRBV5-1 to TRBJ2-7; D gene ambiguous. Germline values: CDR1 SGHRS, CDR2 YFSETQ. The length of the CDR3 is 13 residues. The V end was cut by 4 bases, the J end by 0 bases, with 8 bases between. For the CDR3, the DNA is TGCGCCAGCAGCACCCAATTCTCCTACGAGCAGTACTTC. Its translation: CASSTQFSYEQYF.

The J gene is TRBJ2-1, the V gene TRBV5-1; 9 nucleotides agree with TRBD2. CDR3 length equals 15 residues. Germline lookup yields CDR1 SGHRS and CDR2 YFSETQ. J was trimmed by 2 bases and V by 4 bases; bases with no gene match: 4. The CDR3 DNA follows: TGCGCCAGCAGCGAGCGACTAGCGGCCTACAATGAGCAGTTCTTC. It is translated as CASSERLAAYNEQFF.

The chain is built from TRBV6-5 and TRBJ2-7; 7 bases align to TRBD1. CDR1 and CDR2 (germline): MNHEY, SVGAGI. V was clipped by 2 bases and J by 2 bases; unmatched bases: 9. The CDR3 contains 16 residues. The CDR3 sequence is CASSYGTEPSPYEQYF. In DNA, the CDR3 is TGTGCCAGCAGTTACGGGACAGAACCGAGCCCCTACGAGCAGTACTTC.